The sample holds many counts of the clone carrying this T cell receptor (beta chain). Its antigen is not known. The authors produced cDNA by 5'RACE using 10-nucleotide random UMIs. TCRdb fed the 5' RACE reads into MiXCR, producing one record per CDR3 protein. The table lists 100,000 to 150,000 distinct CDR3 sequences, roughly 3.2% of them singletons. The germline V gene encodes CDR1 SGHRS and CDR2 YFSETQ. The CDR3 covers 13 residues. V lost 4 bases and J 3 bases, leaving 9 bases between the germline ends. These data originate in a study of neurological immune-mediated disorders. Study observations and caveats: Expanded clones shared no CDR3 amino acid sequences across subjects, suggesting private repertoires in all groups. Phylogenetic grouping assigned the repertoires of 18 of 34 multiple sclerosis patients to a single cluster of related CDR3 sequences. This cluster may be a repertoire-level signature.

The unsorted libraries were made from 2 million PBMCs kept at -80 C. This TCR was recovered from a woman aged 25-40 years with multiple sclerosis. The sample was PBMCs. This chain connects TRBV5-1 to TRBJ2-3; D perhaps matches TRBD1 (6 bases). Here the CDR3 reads CASSPQGTDTQYF. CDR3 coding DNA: TGCGCCAGCAGCCCGCAGGGGACAGATACGCAGTATTTT.